This T cell receptor beta chain was retrieved from a study of shared clonotypes between healthy human individuals (dated by TCRdb to the early 2020s). A note on the overall study: Three men and two women, aged 18 to 49 years, made up the cohort. Between about 0.8 and 9 billion PBMCs per donor were obtained by leukapheresis. Different laboratories and diverse techniques were used to prepare libraries and sequence TCR repertoires, to increase sequencing depth and limit assay-specific biases. To estimate repertoire size and how much clonotype sharing occurs between individuals, the study deeply sequenced the blood TCR repertoires of several healthy adults. For each donor, CD4 naive and CD4 memory were each run on three plates, CD8 naive on two plates, and CD8 memory on one plate. The paper as a whole reports these results and caveats: Estimated clonotype richness was generally larger for naive than for memory subsets. The small number of donors limited the genetic and exposure-history diversity represented. Based on pairwise subsampling, the degree of clonotype sharing among donors was expected to be affected by sequencing depth. Incomplete sequencing was indicated by rarefaction of sorted-subset datasets, despite the large sequencing depth. Across four donors, approximately 5% of naive CD4, roughly 3.8% of naive CD8, under 2.5% of memory CD4, and 0.4% of memory CD8 clonotypes were shared. Sampling was limited to blood, and TCR repertoires in tissue likely differ from TCR repertoires in blood. Compared with non-shared clonotypes, the clonotypes found in all four sorted-subset donors had higher generation probabilities.

This clone showed up just a few times. Its recognized antigen is unknown. The record has no base qualities; no much larger clone is one base away. Using the deep immunoSEQ assay, TCR CDR3 regions were amplified from genomic DNA by multiplex PCR. Extracted genomic DNA from each cell subset was spread evenly across all wells of several immunoSEQ 96-well plates, with each plate serving as a replicate. For sorted subsets, approximately 210 ng genomic DNA, equal to 25,000 to 35,000 T cell genomes, was loaded into each replicate PCR. Purified libraries were measured with a Qubit 3.0 fluorometer, size-checked on a Bioanalyzer 2100, and measured again with the KAPA Library Quantification kit. Every immunoSEQ 96-well plate was sequenced on a dedicated single-read 150-cycle Illumina NextSeq 550 flow cell. Per the source publication's procedure: Because the immunoSEQ output included only junctional sequences and no quality scores, the filtering could not be the same as the filtering used for full-length reads. To assign V/J genes and CDR3, sequences were annotated against IMGT germline references using PyIR, a Python wrapper for IgBLAST v1.9. Reads with weak V/J assignments (E-value above 1e-6), missing CDR3, stop codons, out-of-frame junctions, or ambiguous translated residues were removed. V3J clonotypes were defined as sequences sharing the same inferred V gene, J gene, and CDR3 amino acid sequence. Percentage overlap between repertoires was computed as shared unique clonotypes divided by the size of the smaller repertoire. RTK rarefaction, the Chao1 estimator, and Recon v2.1 estimates of unobserved clonotypes were used to assess repertoire richness. Generation probabilities for all TCRbeta clonotypes obtained by the gDNA method from a handful of donors were computed using OLGA. TCRdb retrieved this table from immuneACCESS and kept in-frame rearrangements only. Not all clones are present; in checked studies, unresolved V genes account for under half, and no reason is known for the remainder. Clone size and V and J calls were adopted from that table, with D and trimming inferred from the DNA. Across this sample there are approximately 720,000 clones, with about 78% seen only once. Under 2% of the sample lies in the top ten.

The junction shows trimming of 5 bases on V and 3 bases on J, plus 14 bases between the germline ends. The CDR3 contains 15 residues, cysteine and phenylalanine counted. Only the CDR3 region is kept as DNA, spanning 45 bases read in frame from base 1. The CDR1 and CDR2 encoded by the germline V gene are MDHEN and SYDVKM. The donors were healthy, HIV-negative adults who had no recently reported acute infections or vaccinations. Every donor was a Caucasian adult living in Nashville, Tennessee, USA. CD4+ T cells were enriched by magnetic negative selection, after which naive cells were positively selected on CD45RA and the negative fraction was taken as the memory subset. After blood collection by leukapheresis, PBMCs were isolated using Ficoll-Histopaque density gradient centrifugation and then cryopreserved in the vapor phase of liquid nitrogen. Analytical flow cytometry was used to check the purity and quantity of each magnetically sorted T cell population. Genomic DNA was isolated from every sorted fraction and measured by UV absorbance on a Nanodrop 2000c.

Material for sequencing was memory CD4+ T cells sorted from blood. The sample's cell subset or site label, decoded: CD45RA-negative fraction. The chain was built from TRBV28 and TRBJ2-1; the D region may be TRBD1 or TRBD2, each matching 7 bases equally. The clonotype originates from a woman aged 25 to 39 in good health. The DNA sequence is given as TGTGCCAGCAGTGCAGGGGGAGGGGGCTACAATGAGCAGTTCTTC. Translated, it gives CASSAGGGGYNEQFF.